Shown below are 20 T cell receptor beta chains from a single sample sequenced in a study of blood T cells in healthy people across ages. A second roughly 6 to 12 cycle PCR used barcoded and J-beta primers. TCRdb fed the 5' RACE reads into MiXCR, producing one record per CDR3 protein. The data hold approximately 780,000 distinct CDR3 sequences, with roughly 25% observed a single time. These records were also assigned to another study, of T cells of mothers and their children.

What was sequenced was blood. The source is a boy younger than 18 in good health.

This clonotype was counted only a few times. The rearrangement uses TRBV11-2 and TRBJ2-3, with 10 bases matching TRBD2. Per the germline V gene, CDR1 is SGHAT and CDR2 is FQNNGV. The CDR3 extends over 16 amino acids. The V segment lost 3 bases and the J segment 2 bases; nucleotides outside the gene matches: 5. The CDR3 loop reads CASSFRSGGYTDTQYF. DNA of the CDR3: TGTGCCAGCAGCTTTCGTAGCGGGGGGTACACAGATACGCAGTATTTT.

This clonotype was counted many times. The gene calls are TRBV28 and TRBJ2-2; 7 bases are shared with TRBD2. Trimming at V came to 8 bases and at J to 5 bases, leaving 11 bases not matched to a gene. The CDR3 contains 15 residues. CDR1 and CDR2 from the germline V gene are MDHEN and SYDVKM. CDR3 protein: CASRESGVKTGELFF. The CDR3, as DNA: TGTGCCAGCCGCGAAAGCGGGGTCAAGACCGGGGAGCTGTTTTTT.

J is TRBJ2-7 and V is TRBV14, with D unresolved. Trimming cost V 0 bases and J 5 bases, with 5 bases left between them. Germline CDR1 reads SGHDN; CDR2 reads FVKESK. This CDR3 has 12 amino acids. The CDR3 loop is CASSQDKDEQYF. In nucleotides, the CDR3 is TGTGCCAGCAGCCAAGATAAAGACGAGCAGTACTTC.

This clonotype showed up just a few times. The chain is built from TRBV6-1 and TRBJ1-4; TRBD1 agrees at 9 bases. V lost 4 bases, J lost 6 bases, and 3 bases stayed unmatched. This CDR3 has 14 residues. CDR1 MNHNS and CDR2 SASEGT come from the germline V gene. CDR3 DNA: TGTGCCAGCAGTGGTGGGACAGGGTATGAAAAACTGTTTTTT. It specifies CASSGGTGYEKLFF.

This clonotype was counted between two and nine times. In nucleotides, the CDR3 is TGCAGCTTCGACTCGGGGGGGGCTGGCACTGAAGCTTTCTTT. It yields the protein CSFDSGGAGTEAFF. The V and J genes are TRBV29-1 and TRBJ1-1, with D tentatively TRBD1 (6 bases). Germline loops: CDR1 SQVTM, CDR2 ANQGSEA. The V gene lost 8 bases and the J gene lost 4 bases, with 20 bases spanning the gap. This CDR3 is built from 14 residues.

This clonotype was found a few times. This CDR3 is CASSQERDRGYEQYF. DNA for the CDR3: TGCGCCAGCAGCCAAGAGAGAGACAGGGGCTACGAGCAGTACTTC. The genes are TRBV4-1 and TRBJ2-7; 8 positions match TRBD1. The length of the CDR3 is 15 residues. Per germline, CDR1 MGHRA and CDR2 YSYEKL. V lost 0 bases and J lost 3; bases outside the gene matches: 4.

This chain connects TRBV6-1 to TRBJ2-7, with D possibly being TRBD1 (6 bases). CDR3 length equals 13 residues. CDR1 is MNHNS and CDR2 is SASEGT in the germline V gene. Trimming cost V 3 bases and J 7 bases, with 13 bases left between them. The CDR3 protein is CASSETGPGEQYF. CDR3 coding DNA: TGTGCCAGCAGTGAGACAGGTCCCGGGGAGCAGTACTTC.

This clonotype was counted between two and nine times. The chain joins TRBV29-1 to TRBJ2-5; D perhaps matches TRBD1 (5 bases). Germline-derived CDR1 and CDR2 are SQVTM and ANQGSEA. Trimming removed 3 bases at V and 4 bases at J, with 6 bases between. The CDR3 extends over 11 amino acids. The CDR3 DNA follows: TGCAGCGTTGAGCAGGGAGAGACCCAGTACTTC. Amino acid sequence: CSVEQGETQYF.

The table lists this clonotype with a few counts. The chain joins TRBV15 to TRBJ2-3; 7 bases align to TRBD1. This CDR3 is built from 15 residues. V gave up 6 bases and J gave up 1 base; unmatched junction bases: 7. CDR1 is LNHNV and CDR2 is YYDKDF in the germline V gene (reference sequence). The CDR3 bases are TGTGCCACCAGAACAGGGGCCCAGGGCACAGATACGCAGTATTTT. Its protein product is CATRTGAQGTDTQYF.

This rearrangement joins TRBV7-9 to TRBJ2-1; 7 nucleotides line up with TRBD1. From germline, CDR1 is SEHNR and CDR2 FQNEAQ (reference sequence). J lost 2 bases, V lost 5 bases, and 6 bases had no gene match. This CDR3 has 15 residues. The CDR3 protein is CASSHLRGPYNEQFF. CDR3 nucleotides: TGTGCCAGCAGCCATCTGAGGGGGCCCTACAATGAGCAGTTCTTC.

The gene calls are TRBV11-2 and TRBJ1-4; 7 bases are a match to TRBD1. This CDR3 has 14 amino acids. J lost 5 bases, V lost 3 bases, and 3 bases had no gene match. Germline CDR1 is SGHAT and CDR2 is FQNNGV. CDR3 sequence (DNA): TGTGCCAGCAGCTTGGGACAGTCAAATGAAAAACTGTTTTTT. This gives the protein CASSLGQSNEKLFF.

The chain carries TRBV30 and TRBJ2-2; 7 bases fit TRBD1. The trim removed 4 bases at V and 1 base at J, leaving 3 bases unmatched. There are 14 residues in the CDR3. In germline, CDR1 is GTSNPN, CDR2 SVGIG (reference sequence). In DNA form, the CDR3 reads TGTGCCTGGACGGACAGGTTGAACACCGGGGAGCTGTTTTTT. Translation: CAWTDRLNTGELFF.

J is TRBJ1-1 and V is TRBV11-2; D is ambiguous. Germline CDR1 and CDR2: SGHAT and FQNNGV. The CDR3 spans 15 residues. The V and J ends lost 1 base and 2 bases respectively, with 11 bases between them. DNA for the CDR3: TGTGCCAGCAGCTTAGGGGCAGGCCCAAACACTGAAGCTTTCTTT. It yields the protein CASSLGAGPNTEAFF. The full variable domain, its missing parts supplied by reference TRBV11-2 and TRBJ1-1, is EAGVAQSPRYKIIEKRQSVAFWCNPISGHATLYWYQQILGQGPKLLIQFQNNGVVDDSQLPKDRFSAERLKGVDSTLKIQPAKLEDSAVYLCASSLGAGPNTEAFFGQGTRLTVV.

This clonotype was counted between two and nine times. J is TRBJ1-2 and V is TRBV7-2; D is undetermined. CDR1 and CDR2 (germline): SGHTA, FQGNSA. CDR3 length equals 14 residues. The V gene lost 1 base and the J gene lost 8 bases, with 14 bases spanning the gap. The CDR3 sequence is CASSLEAARPGYTF. The CDR3 bases are TGTGCCAGCAGCTTAGAAGCGGCCCGGCCCGGCTACACCTTC.

Notes on this clonotype: This is likely a read error, given that the CDR3 carries no conserved phenylalanine or tryptophan at its end. The V and J genes are TRBV7-9 and TRBJ1-1, with 10 bases that match TRBD1. Germline V gives CDR1 SEHNR, CDR2 FQNEAQ (reference sequence). The J segment lost 6 bases and the V segment lost 5 bases, leaving 6 bases of the junction unmatched. The CDR3 has 14 residues. DNA for the CDR3: TGTGCCAGCAGCAGCCGGACAGGGGGTCCTGAAGCTTTCTCT. Its translation is CASSSRTGGPEAFS.

This clonotype was detected only a few times. The chain carries TRBV27 and TRBJ2-5; TRBD1 matches at 9 bases. Germline lookup yields CDR1 MNHEY and CDR2 SMNVEV (reference sequence). V lost 5 bases and J lost 5; bases outside the gene matches: 6. CDR3 length: 14 amino acids. For the CDR3, the DNA is TGTGCCAGCAGTAATACAGGGGGCGGGGAGACCCAGTACTTC. Protein: CASSNTGGGETQYF.

This clonotype has just a few counts. V gene TRBV25-1 combines with J gene TRBJ2-1; 10 bases agree with TRBD2. The CDR3 is made up of 15 amino acids. Germline V gene data show CDR1 as MGHDK and CDR2 as SYGVNS. Trimming removed 3 bases from V and 8 bases from J; junction bases left unmatched: 7. The CDR3: CASSDSSGGRYEQFF. The CDR3 DNA reads TGTGCCAGCAGTGATAGTAGCGGGGGGCGCTATGAGCAGTTCTTC.

This chain connects TRBV9 to TRBJ2-5; 9 nucleotides match TRBD2. The DNA matches TRBJ2-1 better at its end, which makes the J call doubtful. The length of the CDR3 is 15 residues. Germline V CDR1 and CDR2: SGDLS, YYNGEE. The CDR3 region is CASSVVGGGADEQFF. The CDR3 region has the DNA TGTGCCAGCAGCGTAGTTGGCGGGGGGGCGGATGAGCAGTTCTTC.

This chain uses TRBV5-1 with TRBJ1-6; tentatively, D is TRBD1 (5 bases). With 4 bases removed from V and 11 bases from J, the gap between germline ends came to 10 bases. The CDR3 loop spans 12 amino acids. Germline lookup yields CDR1 SGHRS and CDR2 YFSETQ. The CDR3 reads CASSASGAPLHF. The DNA for the CDR3 is TGCGCCAGCAGCGCCTCGGGGGCACCCCTCCACTTT. Full variable domain (missing parts from reference TRBV5-1 and TRBJ1-6): KAGVTQTPRYLIKTRGQQVTLSCSPISGHRSVSWYQQTPGQGLQFLFEYFSETQRNKGNFPGRFSGRQFSNSRSEMNVSTLELGDSALYLCASSASGAPLHFGNGTRLTVT.

In this sample, this clonotype turned up a few times. The rearrangement joins TRBV15 to TRBJ1-5; no clear D gene. V lost 5 bases and J 3 bases, leaving 8 bases between the germline ends. The germline V gene encodes CDR1 LNHNV and CDR2 YYDKDF (reference sequence). The CDR3 runs to 13 residues. The CDR3 is CATSVQANQPQHF. CDR3 sequence (DNA): TGTGCCACCAGCGTCCAGGCCAATCAGCCCCAGCATTTT.